One sample yielded the 23 T cell receptor beta chains listed below, sequenced in a study of OX40 agonist ivuxolimab in advanced cancers. Assay used: immunoSEQ multiplex PCR; TCRdb lists only in-frame clones, some missing. The sample has about 76,000 clones, 65% to 90% seen once. The material was CD4+ or CD8+ T cells sorted from blood, obtained in a trial of the OX40 agonist ivuxolimab. The receptors come from an adult with an advanced solid tumor such as melanoma, head and neck, liver or kidney cancer.

This clone was counted once. The genes are TRBV7-9 and TRBJ2-2; D is unresolved. The V end lost 3 bases, the J end lost 0 bases, and 8 bases lay between the germline ends. The CDR3 runs 15 residues. CDR1 SEHNR and CDR2 FQNEAQ come from the germline V gene (reference sequence). The CDR3 is CASSLSQTNTGELFF. CDR3 in DNA: TGTGCCAGCAGCTTGAGTCAGACGAACACCGGGGAGCTGTTTTTT. Together with reference TRBV7-9 and TRBJ2-2, the CDR3 gives the full variable domain: DTGVSQNPRHKITKRGQNVTFRCDPISEHNRLYWYRQTLGQGPEFLTYFQNEAQLEKSRLLSDRFSAERPKGSFSTLEIQRTEQGDSAMYLCASSLSQTNTGELFFGEGSRLTVL.

V gene TRBV5-6 combines with J gene TRBJ1-1; 9 positions match TRBD1. The CDR3 is 15 amino acids. In germline, CDR1 is SGHDT, CDR2 YYEEEE. V shed 1 base and J 4 bases; nucleotides not matched to a gene: 5. CDR3 sequence: CASSLSGTGTTEAFF. CDR3 bases: TGTGCCAGCAGCTTGTCCGGGACAGGGACCACTGAAGCTTTCTTT. The whole variable domain, filled in from reference TRBV5-6 and TRBJ1-1, reads DAGVTQSPTHLIKTRGQQVTLRCSPKSGHDTVSWYQQALGQGPQFIFQYYEEEERQRGNFPDRFSGHQFPNYSSELNVNALLLGDSALYLCASSLSGTGTTEAFFGQGTRLTVV.

V gene TRBV5-1 combines with J gene TRBJ2-5; 10 bases align to TRBD1. The CDR3 length is 15 residues. Trimming cost V 1 base and J 5 bases; bases outside gene matches: 5. Germline CDR1 SGHRS, CDR2 YFSETQ. CDR3 sequence (DNA): TGCGCCAGCAGCTTGTCCCCGGGACAGGGGGAGACCCAGTACTTC. Residues: CASSLSPGQGETQYF.

This chain links TRBV6-5 with TRBJ2-1; weak D call: TRBD2 (5 bases). Trimming took 7 bases from V and 7 from J, leaving 14 bases between them. Germline values: CDR1 MNHEY, CDR2 SVGAGI. The CDR3 is 13 residues long. The CDR3 is CASNRDHGNEQFF. In DNA form, the CDR3 reads TGTGCCAGCAACCGGGATCATGGGAATGAGCAGTTCTTC.

This chain links TRBV19 with TRBJ1-1; 8 bases line up with TRBD1. This CDR3 region has 15 residues. CDR1 LNHDA and CDR2 SQIVND come from the germline V gene (reference sequence). The V and J ends lost 7 bases and 2 bases, in that order; junction bases with no gene match: 9. The CDR3 nucleotides are TGTGCCAGTACCCAGGGGGCACCAGGAAACACTGAAGCTTTCTTT. It translates to CASTQGAPGNTEAFF.

The V call is TRBV4-3, the J call TRBJ2-1; D not resolved. V lost 2 bases, J lost 3 bases, and 5 bases lay in between. CDR1 and CDR2 (germline): LGHNA, YSLEER. CDR3 length equals 13 residues. The CDR3 protein is CASSQHRYNEQFF. CDR3 DNA sequence: TGCGCCAGCAGCCAACACCGCTACAATGAGCAGTTCTTC.

This clone was seen a handful of times. This rearrangement joins TRBV5-1 to TRBJ2-7; no definite D call. Trimming cost V 3 bases and J 3 bases, with 7 bases left between them. This CDR3 comprises 12 residues. CDR1 is SGHRS, CDR2 YFSETQ, per germline. CDR3 region: CASSSTLYEQYF. CDR3 nucleotide sequence: TGCGCCAGCAGCTCAACCCTCTACGAGCAGTACTTC.

The chain joins TRBV28 to TRBJ1-2; TRBD1 matches at 7 bases. This CDR3 region has 13 residues. With 5 bases clipped from V and 3 bases from J, the junction kept 3 bases outside the gene matches. Per germline, CDR1 MDHEN and CDR2 SYDVKM. The CDR3: CASSLTGHYGYTF. The CDR3 DNA follows: TGTGCCAGCAGTCTGACAGGGCACTATGGCTACACCTTC.

This chain connects TRBV7-3 to TRBJ1-1; tentative D call: TRBD1 (5 bases). The V end lost 6 bases, the J end lost 1 base, and 12 bases lay between the germline ends. Germline V CDR1 and CDR2: SGHTA, FQGTGA. CDR3 size: 14 residues. The chain's CDR3 is CASRPGGSNTEAFF. The CDR3 nucleotides read TGTGCCAGCAGGCCCGGGGGGTCGAACACTGAAGCTTTCTTT.

The rearrangement joins TRBV9 to TRBJ1-5; D may be TRBD1 (5 bases). V was trimmed by 3 bases and J by 2 bases, leaving 12 bases between them. This CDR3 has 15 amino acids. Germline CDR1 reads SGDLS; CDR2 reads YYNGEE. CDR3 region: CASSARGDRNQPQHF. The CDR3 nucleotides are TGTGCCAGCAGCGCAAGGGGTGATCGCAATCAGCCCCAGCATTTT.

The CDR3 protein is CASTSPGTGYGYTF. The CDR3 DNA reads TGTGCCAGCACTTCCCCCGGGACAGGGTATGGCTACACCTTC. The chain is built from TRBV27 and TRBJ1-2; 9 nucleotides align to TRBD1. Germline trimming cut 7 bases from V and 5 bases from J; bases unmatched to any gene: 8. Germline CDR1 reads MNHEY; CDR2 reads SMNVEV (reference sequence). The CDR3 runs 14 residues.

This chain links TRBV11-3 with TRBJ1-2; D is possibly TRBD1 (5 bases). The germline V gene encodes CDR1 SGHNT and CDR2 YENEEA. CDR3 length equals 15 residues. V gave up 5 bases and J gave up 0 bases, with 13 bases separating them. DNA of the CDR3: TGTGCCAGCAGCCTAGGGGTTACAGCTAACTATGGCTACACCTTC. Its translation: CASSLGVTANYGYTF.

V and J are TRBV15 and TRBJ2-1; TRBD2 is a possible D gene (6 bases). The germline V gene has CDR1 LNHNV and CDR2 YYDKDF (reference sequence). V gave up 2 bases and J gave up 6 bases, with 14 bases separating them. CDR3 size: 15 residues. The CDR3 reads CATSRIRAGFNEQFF. The CDR3 DNA is TGTGCCACCAGCAGAATTCGGGCGGGGTTCAATGAGCAGTTCTTC. Looking up the rest from reference TRBV15 and TRBJ2-1 gives the full variable domain: DAMVIQNPRYQVTQFGKPVTLSCSQTLNHNVMYWYQQKSSQAPKLLFHYYDKDFNNEADTPDNFQSRRPNTSFCFLDIRSPGLGDTAMYLCATSRIRAGFNEQFFGPGTRLTVL.

The chain combines TRBV7-3 with TRBJ2-1, with TRBD1 matching 8 bases. This CDR3 spans 19 amino acids. V trimming: 3 bases; J trimming: 0 bases; junction bases outside the gene matches: 13. Germline loops: CDR1 SGHTA, CDR2 FQGTGA. The CDR3 protein is CASSLGFRTGKFSYNEQFF. The CDR3 region has the DNA TGTGCCAGCAGCTTGGGGTTCCGGACAGGGAAATTCTCCTACAATGAGCAGTTCTTC.

The CDR3 protein is CASSPGTGRLYEQYF. CDR3 coding DNA: TGTGCCAGCAGCCCTGGGACAGGCAGACTCTACGAGCAGTACTTC. The chain is built from TRBV11-3 and TRBJ2-7; 8 bases agree with TRBD1. Germline CDR1 is SGHNT and CDR2 is YENEEA. The CDR3 totals 15 residues. The trim removed 5 bases at V and 3 bases at J, leaving 9 bases unmatched. Full variable domain (outside the CDR3, taken from reference TRBV11-3 and TRBJ2-7): EAGVVQSPRYKIIEKKQPVAFWCNPISGHNTLYWYLQNLGQGPELLIRYENEEAVDDSQLPKDRFSAERLKGVDSTLKIQPAELGDSAVYLCASSPGTGRLYEQYFGPGTRLTVT.

The V call is TRBV6-6, the J call TRBJ2-7, with D perhaps TRBD1 (6 bases). The V and J ends lost 5 bases and 1 base respectively, with 15 bases between them. Germline V gives CDR1 MNHNY, CDR2 SVGAGI (reference sequence). The CDR3 is made up of 15 amino acids. The CDR3 protein is CASSPRDKDSYEQYF. The DNA of the CDR3 is TGTGCCAGCAGTCCCCGGGACAAAGATTCCTACGAGCAGTACTTC.

V usage is TRBV6-1 and J usage is TRBJ1-3, with D possibly matching TRBD1 (5 bases). Germline assignment: CDR1 MNHNS and CDR2 SASEGT. The V and J ends lost 6 bases and 5 bases respectively, with 11 bases between them. The CDR3 is 13 residues long. In nucleotides, the CDR3 is TGTGCCAGCAGCCGACAGCCCAGAAACACCATATATTTT. Protein: CASSRQPRNTIYF.

Comment on this clone: The same CDR3 also results from other DNA sequences found in this sample. The chain is built from TRBV6-6 and TRBJ2-7; 7 bases line up with TRBD1. Germline-derived CDR1 and CDR2 are MNHNY and SVGAGI (reference sequence). Trimming took 2 bases from V and 2 from J; bases not matched to a gene: 3. The CDR3 length is 14 residues. The CDR3 protein is CASSYGQGAYEQYF. The DNA of the CDR3 is TGTGCCAGCAGTTACGGTCAGGGGGCCTACGAGCAGTACTTC.

Concerning this clone itself: An end of the junction differs from the germline gene, which may be a read error. This same CDR3 is encoded by further DNA sequences in the sample. The chain carries TRBV30 and TRBJ1-1; the D gene is possibly TRBD1 (6 bases). The CDR3 runs to 14 residues. Germline lookup yields CDR1 GTSNPN and CDR2 SVGIG (reference sequence). CDR3 sequence (DNA): TGTGCCCGGAGGTCGTTAGGGGGTGGCACTGAAGCTTTCTTT. Amino acids: CARRSLGGGTEAFF.

The chain recombines TRBV10-3 with TRBJ1-3; TRBD1 matches at 8 bases. CDR3 length: 14 amino acids. Germline V gene lookup returns CDR1 ENHRY and CDR2 SYGVKD. V lost 3 bases, J lost 4 bases, and 2 bases stayed unmatched. The CDR3 bases are TGTGCCATCAGTGAATGGACAGGGGGAAACACCATATATTTT. It specifies CAISEWTGGNTIYF.

The rearrangement joins TRBV18 to TRBJ2-7; 10 nucleotides match TRBD1. This CDR3 region has 14 residues. Germline assignment: CDR1 KGHSH and CDR2 LQKENI. The V and J ends lost 3 bases and 3 bases, in that order; junction bases with no gene match: 2. CDR3 amino acids: CASSPGTGDYEQYF. The CDR3, as DNA: TGTGCCAGCTCACCCGGGACAGGGGACTACGAGCAGTACTTC.

CDR3 region: CASSPRLRGSVTNEKLFF. CDR3 sequence (DNA): TGTGCCAGCAGCCCAAGACTCAGGGGGTCAGTAACTAATGAAAAACTGTTTTTT. The chain recombines TRBV7-9 with TRBJ1-4; 7 bases line up with TRBD1. The ends lost 5 bases at V and 1 base at J; junction bases unmatched: 13. Germline CDR1 reads SEHNR; CDR2 reads FQNEAQ (reference sequence). The CDR3 contains 18 residues.

The rearrangement joins TRBV5-5 to TRBJ2-1, with TRBD2 matching over 9 bases. This CDR3 spans 14 amino acids. J gave up 5 bases and V 3 bases, and 3 bases lay outside the gene matches. The germline gives CDR1 SGHKS, CDR2 YYEKEE (reference sequence). CDR3 sequence reads: CASSWVAGDNEQFF. The CDR3 DNA sequence: TGTGCCAGCAGCTGGGTAGCGGGGGACAATGAGCAGTTCTTC.